This T cell receptor (beta chain) was sequenced for a study of blood T cell repertoires in COVID-19. V lost 4 bases and J lost 0, with 13 bases in between. Germline V gives CDR1 LNHDA, CDR2 SQIVND (reference sequence). The CDR3 runs to 16 residues. This table comes from immunoSEQ multiplex PCR, and its TCRdb copy is limited to in-frame clones, with some not included. The sample yields about 74,000 clones, about 86% seen once. The V and J genes are TRBV19 and TRBJ1-3, with D tentatively TRBD1 (5 bases). The sequencing input was peripheral blood. This clonotype originated in a woman older than 75 with active or convalescent COVID-19. CDR3 region: CASSTATGYSGNTIYF. In nucleotides, the CDR3 is TGTGCCAGTAGTACCGCCACAGGCTACTCTGGAAACACCATATATTTT.